These 15 T cell receptor beta chains came from one sample sequenced in a study of kidney transplant recipient with SARS-CoV-2 infection. MiXCR was run by TCRdb on the reads, yielding one entry per CDR3 protein. The table has roughly 230,000 distinct CDR3 sequences, more than 25% seen once. This specimen was a blood sample, taken at baseline and on approximately day 120 from a kidney transplant recipient. The source is a male patient aged 25-45 years who had COVID-19 and was a kidney transplant recipient. Some T cells may have originated in the graft donor.

This chain uses TRBV7-2 with TRBJ2-5; D gene uncertain. V lost 5 bases, J lost 2 bases, and 18 bases lay in between. The CDR3 runs to 16 residues. CDR1 is SGHTA and CDR2 is FQGNSA in the germline V gene. This CDR3 is CASSLRPPTEQETQYF. The CDR3 DNA is TGTGCCAGCAGCCTACGTCCGCCGACGGAACAAGAGACCCAGTACTTC.

This clonotype was counted a few times. The gene calls are TRBV6-6 and TRBJ2-4, with D perhaps matching TRBD2 (6 bases). With the DNA end fitting TRBJ2-7 better, the J assignment may be wrong. The CDR3 is 14 amino acids. CDR1 is MNHNY and CDR2 is SVGAGI in the germline V gene (reference sequence). The CDR3 sequence is CASSFRQGGYEQYF. The CDR3 nucleotides are TGTGCCAGCAGTTTCCGGCAGGGAGGATACGAGCAGTACTTC.

Comments on this clonotype: It may be a read error: a sequence one base away is much more abundant. The chain is built from TRBV6-1 and TRBJ2-3; 7 nucleotides match TRBD2. The CDR3 runs 14 residues. Germline V gene sequence: CDR1 MNHNS, CDR2 SASEGT. CDR3 loop: CAGRASGSTDTQYF. In DNA form, the CDR3 reads TGTGCCGGCAGAGCTAGCGGTAGCACAGATACGCAGTATTTT.

This clonotype occurred many times. The chain employs TRBV18 and TRBJ2-2; D possibly uses TRBD1 or TRBD2 (5 bases each). The CDR3 length is 16 residues. Trimming stripped 6 bases from V and 0 bases from J, with 14 bases between. Germline assignment: CDR1 KGHSH and CDR2 LQKENI. As DNA, the CDR3 is TGTGCCAGCTCCGGCTTGGGGGACCCGAACACCGGGGAGCTGTTTTTT. Amino acid sequence: CASSGLGDPNTGELFF.

There are many counts of this clonotype. V usage is TRBV6-5 and J usage is TRBJ1-1; 8 bases are shared with TRBD1. The CDR3 is 15 amino acids. Germline V gene lookup returns CDR1 MNHEY and CDR2 SVGAGI. V trimming: 6 bases; J trimming: 11 bases; junction bases outside the gene matches: 17. CDR3 residues: CASSPPPDRAGGAFF. Here the CDR3 DNA reads TGTGCCAGCAGCCCCCCCCCGGACAGGGCAGGAGGGGCTTTCTTT.

This clonotype was observed at least ten times. The V call is TRBV27, the J call TRBJ2-3, with D possibly being TRBD2 (6 bases). This CDR3 has 15 amino acids. The V gene lost 0 bases and the J gene lost 3 bases, with 10 bases spanning the gap. Germline V gene lookup returns CDR1 MNHEY and CDR2 SMNVEV (reference sequence). The CDR3 DNA reads TGTGCCAGCAGTTTATCGGTCGGGACTACAGATACGCAGTATTTT. Translation: CASSLSVGTTDTQYF.

The table lists this clonotype with many counts. The chain recombines TRBV7-6 with TRBJ2-7; D gene ambiguous. Germline CDR1 is SGHVS and CDR2 is FNYEAQ. The CDR3 is 15 amino acids. The germline V and J ends were trimmed by 0 bases and 2 bases, with 11 bases remaining between them. As DNA, the CDR3 is TGTGCCAGCAGCTTAGCACCCAACCTAGCCTACGAGCAGTACTTC. Translation: CASSLAPNLAYEQYF.

As concerns this clonotype: This could be a read error, since a much larger clone is one nucleotide away. The rearrangement joins TRBV24-1 to TRBJ1-2; the D is unclear. The V end was cut by 6 bases, the J end by 4 bases, with 23 bases between. CDR3 length equals 17 residues. Germline lookup yields CDR1 KGHDR and CDR2 SFDVKD. The CDR3 protein is CATSYSNSTRRTYGYTF. The CDR3 DNA reads as TGTGCCACCAGTTATTCCAATAGTACCAGAAGGACCTATGGCTACACCTTC.

At least ten counts were recorded for this clonotype. This chain connects TRBV19 to TRBJ2-7, with 11 bases matching TRBD2. This CDR3 region has 16 residues. CDR1 LNHDA and CDR2 SQIVND come from the germline V gene (reference sequence). Germline trimming cut 5 bases from V and 0 bases from J; bases unmatched to any gene: 6. Written as DNA, the CDR3 is TGTGCCAGTAGTTTAACTAGCGGGGGCCTCTCCTACGAGCAGTACTTC. This encodes CASSLTSGGLSYEQYF.

With respect to this clonotype: This may come from a read error, since a much larger clone is one base off. This rearrangement joins TRBV30 to TRBJ1-5; 9 nucleotides align to TRBD1. Germline V gene sequence: CDR1 GTSNPN, CDR2 SVGIG (reference sequence). The CDR3 runs to 13 residues. The CDR3 region has the DNA TGTACCTGGACGACAGGGGGGAATCAGCCCCAGCATTTT. Translation gives CTWTTGGNQPQHF.

The table lists this clonotype with many counts. The DNA of the CDR3 is TGTGCCAGCAGTGCGGTCAACTTCCAAGAGACCCAGTACTTC. Its protein is CASSAVNFQETQYF. The chain has TRBV6-5 and TRBJ2-5; D gene unclear. The germline V gene has CDR1 MNHEY and CDR2 SVGAGI. V was shortened by 5 bases and J by 1 base, with 11 bases between the two germline ends. This CDR3 is built from 14 residues.

Comments on this clonotype: A read error may be the cause here, since a much bigger clone is one base away. The CDR3 DNA is TGTGCCAGCAGTTCTTTGGCGCCTTACGGAGAGACCTATGGCTACACCTTC. Protein sequence: CASSSLAPYGETYGYTF. The chain couples TRBV6-5 to TRBJ1-2; D unresolved. Germline CDR1 and CDR2: MNHEY and SVGAGI. This CDR3 comprises 17 residues. Trimming took off 4 bases at V and 4 bases at J, with 22 bases between the two ends.

This clonotype has just one count. No conserved phenylalanine or tryptophan is present at the end of the CDR3, so a read error is the likely explanation. The V call is TRBV2, the J call TRBJ2-7, with no clear D. V dropped 7 bases and J dropped 3 bases, with 7 bases sitting between them. CDR3 length: 11 amino acids. Germline CDR1 reads SNHLY; CDR2 reads FYNNEI. CDR3 DNA sequence: TGTGCCAGCACGGGCGGCTACGAGCAGTACCTC. Protein product: CASTGGYEQYL.

This clonotype was recorded at least ten times. The chain carries TRBV7-6 and TRBJ1-2; no clear D. Germline CDR1 SGHVS, CDR2 FNYEAQ. CDR3 length equals 17 residues. Trimming took off 5 bases at V and 4 bases at J, with 23 bases between the two ends. CDR3 sequence (DNA): TGTGCCAGCAGCGCCCAATATGAATCTCGAAAGACCTATGGCTACACCTTC. It specifies CASSAQYESRKTYGYTF.

With respect to this clonotype: This may be a read error, as it is one base from a much larger clone. The chain uses TRBV10-3 and TRBJ2-2; 10 nucleotides line up with TRBD2. The CDR3 has 15 amino acids. Germline-derived CDR1 and CDR2 are ENHRY and SYGVKD. The CDR3 protein is CAIGDTSGKVRELFF. The CDR3 DNA is TGTGCCATCGGTGATACTAGCGGGAAGGTTAGGGAGCTGTTTTTT.